This is a list of T cell receptor beta chains from one sample in a study of cytomegalovirus exposure and HLA in healthy donors. The table came from immunoSEQ multiplex PCR; TCRdb's copy has only in-frame clones and leaves some out. The sample contains roughly 120,000 clones, around three quarters of which appear only once. The material sequenced was PBMCs. These receptors were obtained from a man aged 40-49 years in good health and CMV-seronegative. CDR3s include the opening cysteine and the closing phenylalanine or tryptophan. D genes are given only for firm matches. Size is stated for part of the rows, as once, few or many counts, or as a class when the clone is expanded.

V gene,D gene,clone size,J gene,CDR3 protein,CDR3 DNA
TRBV2,TRBD1,once,TRBJ1-1,CASSADLGQGTEAFF,TGTGCCAGCAGTGCGGACCTGGGACAGGGGACTGAAGCTTTCTTT
TRBV7-9,-,-,TRBJ2-7,CASSLGSQSYEQYF,TGTGCCAGCAGCTTAGGGTCCCAGTCCTACGAGCAGTACTTC
TRBV7-9,-,-,TRBJ1-5,CSSSLAGTLGNQPQHF,TGTTCCAGCAGCTTAGCCGGGACACTGGGTAATCAGCCCCAGCATTTT
TRBV7-9,-,-,TRBJ2-5,CASSLDPGRRYF,TGTGCCAGCAGCTTAGACCCAGGGCGGAGGTACTTC
TRBV7-9,TRBD1,few,TRBJ1-5,CASSSDRGIMQPQHF,TGTGCCAGCAGCTCCGACAGGGGAATTATGCAGCCCCAGCATTTT
TRBV19,-,-,TRBJ1-5,CASSISPRQPQHF,TGTGCCAGTAGTATATCACCGCGTCAGCCCCAGCATTTT
TRBV29-1,-,-,TRBJ2-5,CSGDGTLEETQYF,TGCAGCGGGGACGGGACTTTAGAAGAGACCCAGTACTTC
TRBV11-2,TRBD2,-,TRBJ2-1,CASSLDIAGVEDEQFF,TGTGCCAGCAGCTTAGATATAGCGGGGGTGGAGGATGAGCAGTTCTTC
TRBV5-4,-,-,TRBJ2-7,CASSPGDPNFYEQYF,TGTGCCAGCAGCCCGGGAGATCCGAATTTTTACGAGCAGTACTTC
TRBV5-4,TRBD1,-,TRBJ1-6,CATNMNRDRNSPLHF,TGTGCCACCAATATGAACCGGGACAGGAATTCACCCCTCCACTTT
TRBV29-1,-,-,TRBJ2-7,CSVVVGGTYEQYF,TGCAGCGTTGTTGTAGGGGGAACCTACGAGCAGTACTTC
TRBV27,TRBD1,-,TRBJ1-6,CASSLSWTGGSPLHF,TGTGCCAGCAGTTTATCGTGGACAGGGGGGTCACCCCTCCACTTT
TRBV15,TRBD2,-,TRBJ2-7,CATSRGLASGFSYEQYF,TGTGCCACCAGCAGGGGGCTAGCTAGCGGTTTCTCCTACGAGCAGTACTTC
TRBV18,-,-,TRBJ2-2,CASSRAGGAQNTGELFF,TGTGCCAGCTCACGGGCAGGTGGGGCCCAAAACACCGGGGAGCTGTTTTTT
TRBV19,TRBD1,few,TRBJ2-3,CASSIDPGQGADTQYF,TGTGCCAGTAGTATAGACCCCGGACAGGGGGCAGATACGCAGTATTTT
TRBV25-1,-,-,TRBJ1-4,CASSEFRGNLNEKLFF,TGTGCCAGCAGTGAATTCAGGGGAAACTTAAATGAAAAACTGTTTTTT
TRBV15,-,-,TRBJ2-1,CATSPQVYGSYNEQFF,TGTGCCACCAGCCCCCAGGTTTACGGCTCCTACAATGAGCAGTTCTTC
TRBV9,TRBD1,-,TRBJ2-2,CASGTGDNTGELFF,TGTGCCAGCGGGACAGGGGATAACACCGGGGAGCTGTTTTTT
TRBV11-3,-,-,TRBJ2-7,CASSSGLGGEQYF,TGTGCCAGCAGCTCGGGACTCGGGGGCGAGCAGTACTTC
TRBV28,-,-,TRBJ1-1,CASSPGEGEAFF,TGTGCCAGCAGCCCTGGGGAGGGTGAAGCTTTCTTT
TRBV19,-,-,TRBJ2-2,CASREGRERTNTGELFF,TGTGCCAGTAGGGAGGGGCGGGAACGTACGAACACCGGGGAGCTGTTTTTT
TRBV7-2,-,-,TRBJ1-6,CASSLHSDSPLHF,TGTGCCAGCAGCTTACATTCAGATTCACCCCTCCACTTT
TRBV10-3,-,-,TRBJ2-5,CAISESDIQETQYF,TGTGCCATCAGTGAGTCAGACATCCAAGAGACCCAGTACTTC
TRBV7-9,-,-,TRBJ2-3,CASSIDRRGTDTQYF,TGTGCCAGCAGCATAGACAGGAGGGGCACAGATACGCAGTATTTT
TRBV7-9,TRBD2,-,TRBJ2-1,CASSLTSGGAGEQFF,TGTGCCAGCAGCTTGACTAGCGGGGGGGCGGGTGAGCAGTTCTTC
TRBV6-5,TRBD2,-,TRBJ2-1,CASKAGASYNEQFF,TGTGCCAGCAAAGCGGGGGCGTCCTACAATGAGCAGTTCTTC
TRBV6-5,TRBD1,-,TRBJ1-4,CASSLTGPNEKLFF,TGTGCCAGCAGCCTGACAGGGCCGAATGAAAAACTGTTTTTT
TRBV7-2,TRBD1,-,TRBJ1-1,CASSSTGGISAFF,TGTGCCAGCAGCTCAACAGGGGGCATATCAGCTTTCTTT
TRBV5-6,-,-,TRBJ2-3,CASRWGVTDTQYF,TGTGCCAGCAGGTGGGGGGTCACAGATACGCAGTATTTT
TRBV11-2,-,-,TRBJ2-5,CASSGRAGWTQYF,TGTGCCAGCAGCGGGCGGGCGGGATGGACCCAGTACTTC
TRBV30,-,-,TRBJ2-1,CAWSSQQYNEQFF,TGTGCCTGGTCTTCCCAACAGTACAATGAGCAGTTCTTC
TRBV9,TRBD1,once,TRBJ1-4,CASSLTGTAEKLFF,TGTGCCAGCAGCCTGACAGGGACGGCCGAAAAACTGTTTTTT
TRBV6-4,-,-,TRBJ2-1,CASGARLVYEQFF,TGTGCCAGCGGAGCTCGACTAGTGTATGAGCAGTTCTTC
TRBV29-1,TRBD2,-,TRBJ2-7,CSVAGGPSYEQYF,TGCAGCGTCGCGGGGGGCCCCTCCTACGAGCAGTACTTC
TRBV27,-,-,TRBJ1-1,CASKKGAMNTEAFF,TGTGCCAGCAAAAAGGGAGCTATGAACACTGAAGCTTTCTTT
TRBV28,-,-,TRBJ1-2,CASSSRYRESYGYTF,TGTGCCAGCAGTTCCCGGTACAGGGAAAGTTATGGCTACACCTTC
TRBV6-5,TRBD1,once,TRBJ2-3,CASSLQGVADTQYF,TGTGCCAGCAGTTTGCAGGGGGTCGCAGATACGCAGTATTTT
TRBV11-2,TRBD1,-,TRBJ2-7,CASSLWDSYEQYF,TGTGCCAGCAGTCTCTGGGACAGCTACGAGCAGTACTTC
TRBV30,-,-,TRBJ2-3,CAWSPTQRDTQYF,TGTGCCTGGAGCCCCACCCAGCGTGATACGCAGTATTTT
TRBV7-6,TRBD1,-,TRBJ2-1,CASSLTGDPFNEQFF,TGTGCCAGCAGCTTGACAGGGGATCCTTTTAATGAGCAGTTCTTC
TRBV12-2,-,-,TRBJ1-6,CASRSGIESPLHF,TGTGCAAGTCGCTCAGGTATCGAGTCACCCCTCCACTTT